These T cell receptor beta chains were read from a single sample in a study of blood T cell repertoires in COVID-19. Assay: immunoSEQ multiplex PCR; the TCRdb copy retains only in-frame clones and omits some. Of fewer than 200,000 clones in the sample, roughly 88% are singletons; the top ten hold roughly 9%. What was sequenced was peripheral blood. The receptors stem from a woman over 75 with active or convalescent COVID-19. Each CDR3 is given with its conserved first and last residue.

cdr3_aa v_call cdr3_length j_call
CASSGGALNTEAFF TRBV7-2 14 TRBJ1-1
CASSPDGQGVRQPQHF TRBV5-5 16 TRBJ1-5
CASSILGVKQPQHF TRBV19 14 TRBJ1-5
CASDLGQGARMNQPQHF TRBV12-5 17 TRBJ1-5
CASSRSTTGTEAFF TRBV3-1/TRBV3-2 14 TRBJ1-1
CASSRQGRGTQYF TRBV6-5 13 TRBJ2-5
CASSVFSGGYNEQFF TRBV2 15 TRBJ2-1
CASSYRSAPPNTEAFF TRBV6-5 16 TRBJ1-1
CASSGTGLSGANVLTF TRBV25-1 16 TRBJ2-6
CASSSGGWMEETQYF TRBV7-7 15 TRBJ2-5
CASNRGLITDTQYF TRBV5-6 14 TRBJ2-3
CASSENFNQPQHF TRBV6-1 13 TRBJ1-5
CASSLRGGTETYGIYGYTF TRBV7-8 19 TRBJ1-2
CASSIGQGWVDTQYF TRBV5-1 15 TRBJ2-3